This entry is about one TCR beta chain. The ends were cut back, 5 bases at V and 0 bases at J, with 25 bases in the middle. Germline-derived CDR1 and CDR2 are SEHNR and FQNEAQ (reference sequence). The CDR3 length is 19 residues. The data derive from a study of blood T cell repertoires in COVID-19. Study-level background: COVID-19 samples from acute and convalescent phases originated in the United States, Italy and Spain. The cDNA or gDNA used as material had been derived from T cells, B-cell-depleted T cells, or PBMCs.

Original processing methods: For nucleated cells, counts were estimated from reference gene primer amplification. Profiled with immunoSEQ multiplex PCR; TCRdb holds only in-frame clones, not every one. From that table come the V and J calls and clone size; the DNA was used to work out D and trimming. The sample yields roughly 350,000 clones, around nine tenths seen once. The rearrangement uses TRBV7-9 and TRBJ2-5; possible D gene TRBD2, 6 bases. Sequenced input: peripheral blood. This TCR derives from a woman aged 45 to 65 with active or convalescent COVID-19. The DNA of the CDR3 is TGTGCCAGCAGCCCAGCGGGTGCGAGTGGCGGGGCCCACCAAGAGACCCAGTACTTC. Protein product: CASSPAGASGGAHQETQYF. Full variable domain (outside the CDR3, taken from reference TRBV7-9 and TRBJ2-5): DTGVSQNPRHKITKRGQNVTFRCDPISEHNRLYWYRQTLGQGPEFLTYFQNEAQLEKSRLLSDRFSAERPKGSFSTLEIQRTEQGDSAMYLCASSPAGASGGAHQETQYFGPGTRLLVL.